Given below is one T cell receptor (beta chain) in context. No antigen is known for it. A single base separates this from a much larger clone, so it may be a read error. Extraction of genomic DNA in unsorted samples used approximately 100 million PBMCs. The assay was immunoSEQ multiplex PCR, and TCRdb's table has in-frame clones only and misses some. Here the sample spans 450,000 to 500,000 clones, 76% being singletons. The data are from a study of shared clonotypes between healthy human individuals. J lost 4 bases, V lost 1 base, and 2 bases had no gene match. There are 15 residues in the CDR3. The V gene's germline CDR1 is MNHNS and CDR2 SASEGT. Notes on the study in general: Represented genetic and exposure-history diversity was restricted by having few donors. Only blood was sampled, and tissue TCR repertoires likely differ from blood ones.

The V and J genes are TRBV6-1 and TRBJ2-3; TRBD2 matches 10 bases. This clonotype was sampled from a middle-aged woman in good health. Some clones in this sample may be carry-over from other donors' samples. The sample was PBMCs. The CDR3 protein is CASSEGTSGSDTQYF. The CDR3 nucleotides read TGTGCCAGCAGTGAAGGGACTAGCGGCTCAGATACGCAGTATTTT.